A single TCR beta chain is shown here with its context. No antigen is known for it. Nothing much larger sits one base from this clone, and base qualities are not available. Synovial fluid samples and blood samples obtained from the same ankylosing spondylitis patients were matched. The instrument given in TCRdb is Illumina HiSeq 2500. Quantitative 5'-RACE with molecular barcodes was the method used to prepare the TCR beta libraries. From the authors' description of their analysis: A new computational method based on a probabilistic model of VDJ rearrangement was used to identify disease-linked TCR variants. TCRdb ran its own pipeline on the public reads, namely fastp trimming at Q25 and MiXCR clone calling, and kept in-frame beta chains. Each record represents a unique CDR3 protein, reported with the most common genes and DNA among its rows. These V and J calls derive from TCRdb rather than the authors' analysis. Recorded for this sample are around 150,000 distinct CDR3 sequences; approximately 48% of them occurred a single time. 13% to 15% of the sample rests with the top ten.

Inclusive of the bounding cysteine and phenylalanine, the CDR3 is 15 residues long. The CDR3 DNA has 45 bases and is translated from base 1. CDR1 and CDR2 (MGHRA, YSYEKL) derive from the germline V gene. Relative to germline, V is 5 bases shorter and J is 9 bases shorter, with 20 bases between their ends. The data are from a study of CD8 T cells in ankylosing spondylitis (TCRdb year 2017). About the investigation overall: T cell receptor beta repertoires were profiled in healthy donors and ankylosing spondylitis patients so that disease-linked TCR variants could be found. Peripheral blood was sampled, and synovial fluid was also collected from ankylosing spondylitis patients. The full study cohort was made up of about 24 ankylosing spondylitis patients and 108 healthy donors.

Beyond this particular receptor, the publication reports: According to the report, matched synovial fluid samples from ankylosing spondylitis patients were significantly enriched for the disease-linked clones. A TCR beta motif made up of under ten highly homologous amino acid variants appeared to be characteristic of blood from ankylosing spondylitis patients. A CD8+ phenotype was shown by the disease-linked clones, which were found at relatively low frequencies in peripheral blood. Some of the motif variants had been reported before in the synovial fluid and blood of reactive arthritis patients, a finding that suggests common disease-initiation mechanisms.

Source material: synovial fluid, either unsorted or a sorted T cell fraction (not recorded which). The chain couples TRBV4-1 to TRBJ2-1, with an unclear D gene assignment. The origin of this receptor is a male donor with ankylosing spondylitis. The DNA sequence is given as TGCGCCAGCAGCGTTAATTCCGGCTCCTGGGGTGAGCAGTTCTTC. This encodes CASSVNSGSWGEQFF.